The subject of this entry is one T cell receptor beta chain. The authors sequenced unsorted PBMC DNA on ten immunoSEQ deep assay plates. Repertoires were generated with immunoSEQ multiplex PCR, while TCRdb's copy carries only in-frame clones and drops some. Of about 480,000 clones in the sample, about 79% were seen once. Donation came from healthy HIV-negative adults that had no recent acute infections or vaccinations. The sample comes from a study of shared clonotypes between healthy human individuals. CDR3 length: 14 residues. V was trimmed by 2 bases and J by 2 bases, leaving 7 bases between them. Per the germline V gene, CDR1 is SGHAT and CDR2 is FQNNGV.

This chain connects TRBV11-2 to TRBJ2-1; D is undetermined. What was sequenced was PBMCs. The TCR originated in a woman aged 40 to 50 in good health. Some clones in this sample may be carry-over from other donors' samples. As DNA, the CDR3 is TGTGCCAGCAGCTTAACTTCAGCCTACAATGAGCAGTTCTTC. The encoded protein is CASSLTSAYNEQFF.